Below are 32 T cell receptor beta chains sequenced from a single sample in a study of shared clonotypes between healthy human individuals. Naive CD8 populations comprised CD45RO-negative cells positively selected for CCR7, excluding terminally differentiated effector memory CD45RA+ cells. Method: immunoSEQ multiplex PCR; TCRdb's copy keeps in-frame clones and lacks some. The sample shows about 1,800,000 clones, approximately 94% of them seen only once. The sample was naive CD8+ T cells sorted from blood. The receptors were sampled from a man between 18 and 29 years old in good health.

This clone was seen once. CDR3 residues: CASPYDLTLFSNQPQHF. The CDR3 DNA follows: TGTGCCAGCCCCTACGATTTAACGCTATTCAGCAATCAGCCCCAGCATTTT. The rearrangement joins TRBV6-8 to TRBJ1-5; D ambiguous. V lost 8 bases to trimming and J lost 1 base, with 21 bases between them. Per the germline V gene, CDR1 is MNHGY and CDR2 is SAAAGT. The CDR3 extends over 17 amino acids.

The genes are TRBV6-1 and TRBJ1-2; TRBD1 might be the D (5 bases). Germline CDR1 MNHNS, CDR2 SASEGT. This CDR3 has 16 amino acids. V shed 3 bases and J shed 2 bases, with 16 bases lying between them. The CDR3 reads CASSEDEGDENYGYTF. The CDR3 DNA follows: TGTGCCAGCAGTGAGGACGAAGGGGACGAGAACTATGGCTACACCTTC.

The CDR3: CASSLFLGNSYEQYF. Here the CDR3 DNA reads TGTGCCAGCAGTTTATTTCTGGGCAACTCCTACGAGCAGTACTTC. The V gene is TRBV27, the J gene TRBJ2-7; D gene ambiguous. Trimming pared 1 base from V and 0 bases from J, leaving 10 bases between. This CDR3 contains 15 residues. The germline gives CDR1 MNHEY, CDR2 SMNVEV (reference sequence).

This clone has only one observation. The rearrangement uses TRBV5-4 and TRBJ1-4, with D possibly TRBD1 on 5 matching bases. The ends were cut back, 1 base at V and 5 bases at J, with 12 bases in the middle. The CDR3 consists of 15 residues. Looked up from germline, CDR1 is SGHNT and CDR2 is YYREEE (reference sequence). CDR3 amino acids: CASSLRGAGNEKLFF. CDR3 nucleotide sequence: TGTGCCAGCAGCTTGAGAGGGGCGGGAAATGAAAAACTGTTTTTT.

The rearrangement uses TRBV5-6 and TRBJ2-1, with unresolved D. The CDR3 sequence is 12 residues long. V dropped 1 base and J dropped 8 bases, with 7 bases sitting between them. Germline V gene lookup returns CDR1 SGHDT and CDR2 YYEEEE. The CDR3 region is CASSLLRDEQFF. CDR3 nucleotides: TGTGCCAGCAGCTTGCTAAGGGATGAGCAGTTCTTC.

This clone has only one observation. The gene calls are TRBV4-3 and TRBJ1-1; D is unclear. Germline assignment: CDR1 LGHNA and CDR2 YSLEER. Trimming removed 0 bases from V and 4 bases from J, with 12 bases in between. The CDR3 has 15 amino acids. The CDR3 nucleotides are TGCGCCAGCAGCCAAGACGAGGGTTCGGTCACTGAAGCTTTCTTT. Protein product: CASSQDEGSVTEAFF.

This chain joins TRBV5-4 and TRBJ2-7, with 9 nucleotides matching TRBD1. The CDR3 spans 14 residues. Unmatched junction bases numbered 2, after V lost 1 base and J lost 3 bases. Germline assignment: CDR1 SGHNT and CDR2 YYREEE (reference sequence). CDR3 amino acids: CASSLTTGGYEQYF. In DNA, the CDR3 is TGTGCCAGCAGCTTGACGACAGGGGGCTACGAGCAGTACTTC.

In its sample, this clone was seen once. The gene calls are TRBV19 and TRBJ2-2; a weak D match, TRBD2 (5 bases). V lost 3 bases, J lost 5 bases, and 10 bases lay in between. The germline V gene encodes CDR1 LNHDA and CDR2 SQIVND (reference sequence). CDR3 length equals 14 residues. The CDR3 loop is CASSILPGTGELFF. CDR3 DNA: TGTGCCAGTAGTATTCTCCCGGGGACCGGGGAGCTGTTTTTT.

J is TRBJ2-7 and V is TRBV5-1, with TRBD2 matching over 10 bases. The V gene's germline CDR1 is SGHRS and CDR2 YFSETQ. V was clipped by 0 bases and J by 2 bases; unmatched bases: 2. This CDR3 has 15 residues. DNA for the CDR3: TGCGCCAGCAGCTTGGTAGCGGGAGGCCCCTACGAGCAGTACTTC. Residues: CASSLVAGGPYEQYF.

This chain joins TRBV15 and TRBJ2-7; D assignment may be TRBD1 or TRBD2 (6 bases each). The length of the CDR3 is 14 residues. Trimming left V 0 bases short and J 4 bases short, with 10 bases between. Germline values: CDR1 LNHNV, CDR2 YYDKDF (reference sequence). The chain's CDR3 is CATSRDRGEYEQYF. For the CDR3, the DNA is TGTGCCACCAGCAGAGATAGGGGGGAATACGAGCAGTACTTC.

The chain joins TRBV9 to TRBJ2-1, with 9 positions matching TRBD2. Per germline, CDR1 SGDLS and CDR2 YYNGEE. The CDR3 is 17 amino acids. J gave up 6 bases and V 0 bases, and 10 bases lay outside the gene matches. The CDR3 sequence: CASSVGLAAQVGNEQFF. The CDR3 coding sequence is TGTGCCAGCAGCGTAGGACTAGCGGCCCAAGTCGGCAATGAGCAGTTCTTC.

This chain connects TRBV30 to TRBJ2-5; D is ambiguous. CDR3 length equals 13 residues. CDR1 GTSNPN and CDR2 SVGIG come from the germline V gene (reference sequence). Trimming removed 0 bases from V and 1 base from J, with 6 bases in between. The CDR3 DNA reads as TGTGCCTGGAGTGTTGCCTTCCAAGAGACCCAGTACTTC. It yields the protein CAWSVAFQETQYF.

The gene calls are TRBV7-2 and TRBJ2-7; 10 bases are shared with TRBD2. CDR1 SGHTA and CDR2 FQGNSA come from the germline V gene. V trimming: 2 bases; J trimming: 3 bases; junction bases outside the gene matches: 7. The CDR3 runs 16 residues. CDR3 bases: TGTGCCAGCAGCTTACCACTAGCGGGACAAAACTACGAGCAGTACTTC. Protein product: CASSLPLAGQNYEQYF.

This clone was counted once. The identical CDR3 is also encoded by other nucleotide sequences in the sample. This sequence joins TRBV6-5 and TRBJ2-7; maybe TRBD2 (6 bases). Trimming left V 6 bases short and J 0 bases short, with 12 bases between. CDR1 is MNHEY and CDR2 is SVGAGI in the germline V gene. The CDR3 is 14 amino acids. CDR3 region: CASSPVGGSYEQYF. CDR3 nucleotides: TGTGCCAGCAGCCCCGTGGGGGGCTCCTACGAGCAGTACTTC.

The CDR3 sequence is CSVVSLDYNEQFF. The CDR3 region has the DNA TGCAGCGTTGTGTCACTAGACTACAATGAGCAGTTCTTC. The chain links TRBV29-1 to TRBJ2-1, with D perhaps TRBD2 (5 bases). This CDR3 has 13 amino acids. Per the germline V gene, CDR1 is SQVTM and CDR2 is ANQGSEA. V dropped 4 bases and J dropped 3 bases, with 10 bases sitting between them.

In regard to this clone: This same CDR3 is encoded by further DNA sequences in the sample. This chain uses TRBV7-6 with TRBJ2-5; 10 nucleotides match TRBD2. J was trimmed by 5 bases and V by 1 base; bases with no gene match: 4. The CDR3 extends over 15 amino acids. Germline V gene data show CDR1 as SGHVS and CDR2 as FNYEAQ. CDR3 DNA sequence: TGTGCCAGCAGCTTAGAAGCGGGAGGGGGGGAGACCCAGTACTTC. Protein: CASSLEAGGGETQYF.

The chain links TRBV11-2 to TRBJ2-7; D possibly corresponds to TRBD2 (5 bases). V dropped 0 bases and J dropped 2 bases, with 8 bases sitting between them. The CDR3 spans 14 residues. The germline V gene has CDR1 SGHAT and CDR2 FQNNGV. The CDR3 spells CASSLEYGTYEQYF. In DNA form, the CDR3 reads TGTGCCAGCAGCTTAGAATACGGGACCTACGAGCAGTACTTC.

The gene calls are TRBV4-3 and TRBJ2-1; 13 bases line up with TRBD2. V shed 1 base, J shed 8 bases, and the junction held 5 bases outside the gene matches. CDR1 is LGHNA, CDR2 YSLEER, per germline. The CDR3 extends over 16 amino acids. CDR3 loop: CASSQGTSGSGDEQFF. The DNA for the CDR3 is TGCGCCAGCAGCCAAGGGACTAGCGGGAGTGGGGATGAGCAGTTCTTC.

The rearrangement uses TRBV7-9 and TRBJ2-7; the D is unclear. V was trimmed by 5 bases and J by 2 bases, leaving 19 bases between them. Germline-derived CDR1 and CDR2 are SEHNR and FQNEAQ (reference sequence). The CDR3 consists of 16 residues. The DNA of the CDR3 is TGTGCCAGCAGCCCCTCATCAGTGGGTTATGCCTACGAGCAGTACTTC. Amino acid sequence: CASSPSSVGYAYEQYF.

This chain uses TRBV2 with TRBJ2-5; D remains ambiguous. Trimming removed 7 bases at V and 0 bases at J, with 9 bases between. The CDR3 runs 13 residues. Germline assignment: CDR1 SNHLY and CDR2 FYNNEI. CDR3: CASKLENQETQYF. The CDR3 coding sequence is TGTGCCAGCAAATTAGAAAACCAAGAGACCCAGTACTTC.

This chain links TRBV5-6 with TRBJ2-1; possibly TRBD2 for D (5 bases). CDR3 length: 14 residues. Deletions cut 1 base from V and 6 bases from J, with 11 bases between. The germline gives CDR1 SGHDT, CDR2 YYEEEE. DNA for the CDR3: TGTGCCAGCAGCTTGTCGGCTAGCATCAATGAGCAGTTCTTC. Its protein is CASSLSASINEQFF.

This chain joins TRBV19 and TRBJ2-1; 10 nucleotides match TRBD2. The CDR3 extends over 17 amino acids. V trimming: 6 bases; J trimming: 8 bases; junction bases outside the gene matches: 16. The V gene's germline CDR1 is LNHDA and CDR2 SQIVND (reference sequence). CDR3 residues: CASSNELLAGAGDEQFF. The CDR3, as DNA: TGTGCCAGTAGCAACGAACTGCTAGCGGGGGCCGGGGATGAGCAGTTCTTC.

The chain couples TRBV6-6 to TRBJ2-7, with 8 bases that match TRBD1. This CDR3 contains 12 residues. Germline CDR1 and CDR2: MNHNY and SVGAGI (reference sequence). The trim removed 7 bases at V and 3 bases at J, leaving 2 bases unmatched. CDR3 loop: CASNTGGYEQYF. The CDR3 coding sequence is TGTGCCAGCAATACAGGGGGCTACGAGCAGTACTTC.

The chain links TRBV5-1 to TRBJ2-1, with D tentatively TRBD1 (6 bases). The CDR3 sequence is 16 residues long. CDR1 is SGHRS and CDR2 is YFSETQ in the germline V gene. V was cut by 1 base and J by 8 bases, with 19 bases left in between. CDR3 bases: TGCGCCAGCAGCTTGTTTCCAGTACAGGGAAGGGATGAGCAGTTCTTC. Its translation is CASSLFPVQGRDEQFF. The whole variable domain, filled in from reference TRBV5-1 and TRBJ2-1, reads KAGVTQTPRYLIKTRGQQVTLSCSPISGHRSVSWYQQTPGQGLQFLFEYFSETQRNKGNFPGRFSGRQFSNSRSEMNVSTLELGDSALYLCASSLFPVQGRDEQFFGPGTRLTVL.

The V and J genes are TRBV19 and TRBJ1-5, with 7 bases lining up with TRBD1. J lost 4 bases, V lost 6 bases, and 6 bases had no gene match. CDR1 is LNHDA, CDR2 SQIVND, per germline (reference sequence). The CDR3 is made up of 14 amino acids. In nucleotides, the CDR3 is TGTGCCAGTAGCTGGGACAGCGCGAATCAGCCCCAGCATTTT. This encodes CASSWDSANQPQHF.

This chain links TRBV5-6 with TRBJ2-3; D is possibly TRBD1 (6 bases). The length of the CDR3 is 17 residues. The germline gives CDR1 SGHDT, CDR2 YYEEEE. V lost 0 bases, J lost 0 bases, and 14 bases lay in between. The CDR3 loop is CASSLALGAGSTDTQYF. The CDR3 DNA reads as TGTGCCAGCAGCTTGGCCTTGGGGGCAGGTAGCACAGATACGCAGTATTTT.

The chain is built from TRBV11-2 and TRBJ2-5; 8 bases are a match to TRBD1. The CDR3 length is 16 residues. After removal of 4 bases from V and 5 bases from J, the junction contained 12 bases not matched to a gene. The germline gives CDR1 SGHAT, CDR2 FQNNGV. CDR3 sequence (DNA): TGTGCCAGCAGCTCAGGACAGGGACGTGGAGGGGAGACCCAGTACTTC. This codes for CASSSGQGRGGETQYF.

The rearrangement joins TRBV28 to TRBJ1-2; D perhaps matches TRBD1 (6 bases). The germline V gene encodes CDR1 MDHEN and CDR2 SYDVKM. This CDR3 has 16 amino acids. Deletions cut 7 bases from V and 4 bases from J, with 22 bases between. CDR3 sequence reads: CASMRYRDTTRYGYTF. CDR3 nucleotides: TGTGCCAGCATGAGATACCGGGACACAACGCGCTATGGCTACACCTTC.

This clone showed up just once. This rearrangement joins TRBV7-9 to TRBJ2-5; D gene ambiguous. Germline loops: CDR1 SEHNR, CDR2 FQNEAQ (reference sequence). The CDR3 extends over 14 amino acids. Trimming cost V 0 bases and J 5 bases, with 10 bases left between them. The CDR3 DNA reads TGTGCCAGCAGCTTAGCCGAAAATCTTGAGACCCAGTACTTC. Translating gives CASSLAENLETQYF.

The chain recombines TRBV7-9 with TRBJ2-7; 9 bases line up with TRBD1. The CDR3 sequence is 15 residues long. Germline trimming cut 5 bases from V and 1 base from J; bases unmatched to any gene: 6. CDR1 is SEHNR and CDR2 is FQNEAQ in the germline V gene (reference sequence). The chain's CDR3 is CASSTTGTGSYEQYF. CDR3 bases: TGTGCCAGCAGCACAACCGGGACAGGGTCCTACGAGCAGTACTTC.

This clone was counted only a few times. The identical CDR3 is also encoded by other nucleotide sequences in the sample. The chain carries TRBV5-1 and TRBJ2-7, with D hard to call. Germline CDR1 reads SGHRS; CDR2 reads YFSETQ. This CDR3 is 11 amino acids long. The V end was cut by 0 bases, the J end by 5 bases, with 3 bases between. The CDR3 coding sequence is TGCGCCAGCAGCTTGGGCAACGAGCAGTACTTC. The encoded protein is CASSLGNEQYF.

CDR3 sequence: CAISDPTERNTGELFF. CDR3 nucleotide sequence: TGTGCCATCAGTGACCCCACGGAGCGGAACACCGGGGAGCTGTTTTTT. The V gene is TRBV10-3, the J gene TRBJ2-2; D ambiguous. V lost 3 bases and J lost 1, with 12 bases in between. Per germline, CDR1 ENHRY and CDR2 SYGVKD. This CDR3 region has 16 residues.